This entry is about one TCR beta chain. What it recognizes is unknown. The data are from a study of long-term antiretroviral therapy in people with HIV. Whole-study results and caveats: At every time point, clones expanded before ART dominated the repertoire.

Running of the v3.0 immunoSEQ assay took place at survey level. A target of about 35,000-50,000 T-cell genomes per sample was set for sequencing. Sequenced by immunoSEQ multiplex PCR; TCRdb stores in-frame clones only, minus some. The table has some 29,000 clones, roughly 97% seen once; the top ten hold 1.5% to 2%. The germline V gene has CDR1 SGHDT and CDR2 YYEEEE. V was shortened by 0 bases and J by 8 bases, with 8 bases between the two germline ends. The CDR3 is made up of 12 amino acids. The origin of this receptor is a man aged 25 to 45 with HIV. Here the sequenced sample was unsorted PBMCs, taken 7.6 years after starting antiretroviral therapy. The J gene is TRBJ1-2, the V gene TRBV5-6; D remains ambiguous. CDR3: CASSLGAQGYTF. The CDR3 DNA follows: TGTGCCAGCAGCTTGGGGGCCCAGGGCTACACCTTC.